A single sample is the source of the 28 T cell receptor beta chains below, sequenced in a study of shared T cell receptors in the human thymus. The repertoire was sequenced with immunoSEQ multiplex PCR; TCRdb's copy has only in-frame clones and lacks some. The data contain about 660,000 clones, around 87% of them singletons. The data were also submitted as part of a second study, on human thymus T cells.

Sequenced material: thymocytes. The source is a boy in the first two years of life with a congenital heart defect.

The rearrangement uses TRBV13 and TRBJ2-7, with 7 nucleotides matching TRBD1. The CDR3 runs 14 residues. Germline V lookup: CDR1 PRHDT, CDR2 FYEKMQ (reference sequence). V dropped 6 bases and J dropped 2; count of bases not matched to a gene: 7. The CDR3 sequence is CASRKAGGTYEQYF. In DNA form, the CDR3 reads TGTGCCAGCAGGAAGGCAGGGGGTACCTACGAGCAGTACTTC.

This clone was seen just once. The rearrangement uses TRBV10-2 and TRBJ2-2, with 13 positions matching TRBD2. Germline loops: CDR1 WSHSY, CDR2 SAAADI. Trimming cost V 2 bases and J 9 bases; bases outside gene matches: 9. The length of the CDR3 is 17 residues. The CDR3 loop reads CASSETGLAGLSWELFF. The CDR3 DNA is TGCGCCAGCAGTGAGACGGGACTAGCGGGACTCAGCTGGGAGCTGTTTTTT.

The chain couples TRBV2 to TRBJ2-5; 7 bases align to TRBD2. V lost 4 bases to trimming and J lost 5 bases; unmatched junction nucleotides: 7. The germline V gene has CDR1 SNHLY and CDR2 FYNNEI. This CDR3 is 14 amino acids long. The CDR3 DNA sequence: TGTGCCAGCAGTGTAGCCTGGGGAGGGGAGACCCAGTACTTC. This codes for CASSVAWGGETQYF.

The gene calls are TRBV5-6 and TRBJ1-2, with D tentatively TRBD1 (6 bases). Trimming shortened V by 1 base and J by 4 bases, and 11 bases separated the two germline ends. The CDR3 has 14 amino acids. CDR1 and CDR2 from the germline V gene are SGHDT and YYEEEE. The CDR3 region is CASSLKGHLYGYTF. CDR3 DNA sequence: TGTGCCAGCAGCTTGAAGGGACACCTCTATGGCTACACCTTC.

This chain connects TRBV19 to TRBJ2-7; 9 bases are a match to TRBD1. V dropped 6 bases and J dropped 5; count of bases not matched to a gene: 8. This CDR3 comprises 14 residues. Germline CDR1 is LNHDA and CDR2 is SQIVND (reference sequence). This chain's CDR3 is CASRPDRGIDEQYF. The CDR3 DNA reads TGTGCCAGTAGGCCGGACAGGGGCATCGACGAGCAGTACTTC.

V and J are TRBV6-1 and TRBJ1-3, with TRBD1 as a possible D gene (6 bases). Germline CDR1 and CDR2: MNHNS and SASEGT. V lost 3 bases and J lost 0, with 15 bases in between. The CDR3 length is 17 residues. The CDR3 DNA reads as TGTGCCAGCAGTGAGGCGCCAGGGGTCCACTCTGGAAACACCATATATTTT. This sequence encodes CASSEAPGVHSGNTIYF.

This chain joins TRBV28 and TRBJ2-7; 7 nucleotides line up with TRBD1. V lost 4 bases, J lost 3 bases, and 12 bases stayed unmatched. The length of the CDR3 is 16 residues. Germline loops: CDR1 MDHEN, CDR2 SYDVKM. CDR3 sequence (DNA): TGTGCCAGCAGTTCAGAACCCCGGGACAGAAACTACGAGCAGTACTTC. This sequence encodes CASSSEPRDRNYEQYF.

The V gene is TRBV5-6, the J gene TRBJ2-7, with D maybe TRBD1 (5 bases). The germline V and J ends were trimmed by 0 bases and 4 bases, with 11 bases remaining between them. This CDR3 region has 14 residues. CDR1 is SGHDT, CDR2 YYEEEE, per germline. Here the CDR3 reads CASSLVARAYEQYF. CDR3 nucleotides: TGTGCCAGCAGCTTGGTAGCCAGGGCATACGAGCAGTACTTC. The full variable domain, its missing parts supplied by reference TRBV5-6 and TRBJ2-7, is DAGVTQSPTHLIKTRGQQVTLRCSPKSGHDTVSWYQQALGQGPQFIFQYYEEEERQRGNFPDRFSGHQFPNYSSELNVNALLLGDSALYLCASSLVARAYEQYFGPGTRLTVT.

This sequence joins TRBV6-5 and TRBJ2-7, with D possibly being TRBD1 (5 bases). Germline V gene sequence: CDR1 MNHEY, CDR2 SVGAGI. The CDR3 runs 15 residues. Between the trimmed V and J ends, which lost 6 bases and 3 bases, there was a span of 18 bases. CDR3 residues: CASRQERVFGYEQYF. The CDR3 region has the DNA TGTGCCAGCAGACAGGAAAGGGTATTTGGCTACGAGCAGTACTTC.

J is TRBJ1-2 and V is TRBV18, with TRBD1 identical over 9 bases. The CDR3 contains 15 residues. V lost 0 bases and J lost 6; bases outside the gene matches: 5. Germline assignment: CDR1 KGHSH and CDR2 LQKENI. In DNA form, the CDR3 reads TGTGCCAGCTCACCACCGCCCGGGACAGGGCATGGCTACACCTTC. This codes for CASSPPPGTGHGYTF.

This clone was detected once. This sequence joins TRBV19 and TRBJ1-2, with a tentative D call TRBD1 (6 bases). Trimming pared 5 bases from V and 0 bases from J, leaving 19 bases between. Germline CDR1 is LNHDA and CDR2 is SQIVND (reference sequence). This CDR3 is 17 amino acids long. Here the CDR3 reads CASSAHRVYNTNYGYTF. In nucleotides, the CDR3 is TGTGCCAGTAGTGCGCACAGGGTATATAATACTAACTATGGCTACACCTTC.

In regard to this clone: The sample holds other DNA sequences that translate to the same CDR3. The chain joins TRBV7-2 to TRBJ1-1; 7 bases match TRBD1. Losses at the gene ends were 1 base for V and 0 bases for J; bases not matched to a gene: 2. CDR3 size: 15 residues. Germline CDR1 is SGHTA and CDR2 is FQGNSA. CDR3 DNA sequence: TGTGCCAGCAGCTTAGGAGGGACAGTGAACACTGAAGCTTTCTTT. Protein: CASSLGGTVNTEAFF.

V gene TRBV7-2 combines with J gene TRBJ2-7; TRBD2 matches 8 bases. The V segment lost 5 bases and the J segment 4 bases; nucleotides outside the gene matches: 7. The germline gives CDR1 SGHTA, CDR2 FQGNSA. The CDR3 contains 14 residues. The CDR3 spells CASSHPPGGYEQYF. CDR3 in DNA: TGTGCCAGCAGCCATCCCCCGGGGGGGTACGAGCAGTACTTC.

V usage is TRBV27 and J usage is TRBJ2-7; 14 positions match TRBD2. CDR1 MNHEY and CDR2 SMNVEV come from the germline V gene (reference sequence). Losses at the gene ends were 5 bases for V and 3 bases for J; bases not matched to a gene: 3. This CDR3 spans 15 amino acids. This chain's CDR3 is CASSIGTSGSYEQYF. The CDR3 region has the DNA TGTGCCAGCAGTATCGGGACTAGCGGGAGCTACGAGCAGTACTTC.

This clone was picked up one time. Here the CDR3 reads CASSSHPPYRGNEQFF. DNA of the CDR3: TGTGCCAGCAGCTCCCACCCCCCCTACAGGGGCAATGAGCAGTTCTTC. The rearrangement links TRBV7-8 to TRBJ2-1; 7 bases line up with TRBD1. V was pared by 4 bases and J by 6 bases, with 12 bases of the junction left unmatched. This CDR3 comprises 16 residues. CDR1 is SGHVS, CDR2 FQNEAQ, per germline.

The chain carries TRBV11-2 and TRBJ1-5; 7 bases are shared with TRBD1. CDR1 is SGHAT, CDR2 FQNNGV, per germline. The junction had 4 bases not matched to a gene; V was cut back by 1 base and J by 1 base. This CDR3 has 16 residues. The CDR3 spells CASSLGARGSNQPQHF. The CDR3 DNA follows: TGTGCCAGCAGCTTAGGCGCCAGGGGGAGCAATCAGCCCCAGCATTTT. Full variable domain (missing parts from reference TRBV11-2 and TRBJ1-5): EAGVAQSPRYKIIEKRQSVAFWCNPISGHATLYWYQQILGQGPKLLIQFQNNGVVDDSQLPKDRFSAERLKGVDSTLKIQPAKLEDSAVYLCASSLGARGSNQPQHFGDGTRLSIL.

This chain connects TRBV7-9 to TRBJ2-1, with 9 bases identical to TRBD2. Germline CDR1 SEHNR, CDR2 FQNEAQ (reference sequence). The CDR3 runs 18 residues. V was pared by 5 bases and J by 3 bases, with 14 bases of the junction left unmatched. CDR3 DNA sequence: TGTGCCAGCAGCCCGCGACGTGCGGGAGGGCCGATCTACAATGAGCAGTTCTTC. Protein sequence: CASSPRRAGGPIYNEQFF.

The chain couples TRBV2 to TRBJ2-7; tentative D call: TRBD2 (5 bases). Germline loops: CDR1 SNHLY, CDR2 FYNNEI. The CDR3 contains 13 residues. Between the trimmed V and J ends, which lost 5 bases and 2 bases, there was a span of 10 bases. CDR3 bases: TGTGCCAGCAGTCCCGGACTTCCCTACGAGCAGTACTTC. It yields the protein CASSPGLPYEQYF.

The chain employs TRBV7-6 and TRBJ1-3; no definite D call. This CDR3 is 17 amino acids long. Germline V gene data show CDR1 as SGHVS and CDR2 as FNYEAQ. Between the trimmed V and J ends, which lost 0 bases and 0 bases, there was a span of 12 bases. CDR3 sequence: CASSLAGEGSSGNTIYF. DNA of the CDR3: TGTGCCAGCAGCTTAGCTGGAGAGGGCAGCTCTGGAAACACCATATATTTT.

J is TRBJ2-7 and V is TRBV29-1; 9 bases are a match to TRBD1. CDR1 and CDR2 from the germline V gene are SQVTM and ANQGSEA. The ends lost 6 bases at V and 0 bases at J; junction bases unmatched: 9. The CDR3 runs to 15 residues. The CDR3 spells CSVNLGQGNSYEQYF. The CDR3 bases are TGCAGCGTCAATCTAGGACAGGGGAACTCCTACGAGCAGTACTTC.

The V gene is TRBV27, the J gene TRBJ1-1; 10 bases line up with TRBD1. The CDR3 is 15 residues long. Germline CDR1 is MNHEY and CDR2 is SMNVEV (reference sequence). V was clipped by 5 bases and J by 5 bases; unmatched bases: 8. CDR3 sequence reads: CASSPPRTGGTEAFF. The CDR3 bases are TGTGCCAGCAGTCCACCACGGACAGGGGGGACTGAAGCTTTCTTT.

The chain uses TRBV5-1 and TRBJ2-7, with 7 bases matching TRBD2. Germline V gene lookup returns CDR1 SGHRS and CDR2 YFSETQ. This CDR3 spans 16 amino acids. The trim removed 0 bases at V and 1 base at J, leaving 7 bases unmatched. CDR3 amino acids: CASSLEPREVSYEQYF. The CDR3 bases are TGCGCCAGCAGCTTGGAACCCCGGGAGGTTTCCTACGAGCAGTACTTC.

In nucleotides, the CDR3 is TGCGCCAGCAGCCGGGGACTAGCGGGAGGAGGTGGTGGGCGGAGAGAGACCCAGTACTTC. As protein: CASSRGLAGGGGGRRETQYF. This rearrangement joins TRBV5-1 to TRBJ2-5, with 15 bases that match TRBD2. In germline, CDR1 is SGHRS, CDR2 YFSETQ. V shed 4 bases, J shed 4 bases, and the junction held 17 bases outside the gene matches. The CDR3 has 20 residues.

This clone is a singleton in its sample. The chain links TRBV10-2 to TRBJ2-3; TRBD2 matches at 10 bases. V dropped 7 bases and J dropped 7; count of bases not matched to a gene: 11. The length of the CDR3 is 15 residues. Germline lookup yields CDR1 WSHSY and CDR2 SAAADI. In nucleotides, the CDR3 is TGCGCCAGCACTATCGAGCGGGAGGGCCAATATACGCAGTATTTT. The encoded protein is CASTIEREGQYTQYF.

The CDR3 loop reads CASSWGTGGNTEAFF. CDR3 sequence (DNA): TGTGCCAGCAGCTGGGGGACAGGGGGGAACACTGAAGCTTTCTTT. The rearrangement joins TRBV5-8 to TRBJ1-1; 11 bases fit TRBD1. The germline CDR1 and CDR2 sequences are SGHTS and YDEGEE. V was pared by 3 bases and J by 1 base, with 2 bases of the junction left unmatched. The CDR3 has 15 amino acids.

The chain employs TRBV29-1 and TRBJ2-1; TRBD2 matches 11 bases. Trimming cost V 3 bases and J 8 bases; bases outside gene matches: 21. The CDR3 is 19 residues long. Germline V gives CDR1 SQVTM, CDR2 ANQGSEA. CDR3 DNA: TGCAGCGTTGATTGGTGGAACTACCCTAGCGGGAGGACTTCCGATGAGCAGTTCTTC. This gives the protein CSVDWWNYPSGRTSDEQFF.

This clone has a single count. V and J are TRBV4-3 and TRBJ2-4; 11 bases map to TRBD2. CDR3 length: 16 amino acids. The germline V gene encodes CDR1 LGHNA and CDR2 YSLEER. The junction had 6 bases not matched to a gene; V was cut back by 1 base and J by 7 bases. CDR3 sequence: CASSQGSGGAGNIQYF. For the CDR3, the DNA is TGCGCCAGCAGCCAAGGTAGCGGGGGGGCAGGGAACATTCAGTACTTC.

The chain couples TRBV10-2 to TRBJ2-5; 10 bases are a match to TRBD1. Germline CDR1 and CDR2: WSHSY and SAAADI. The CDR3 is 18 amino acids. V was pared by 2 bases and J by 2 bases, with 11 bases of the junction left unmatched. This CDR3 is CASSEAWSGQGGQETQYF. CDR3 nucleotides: TGCGCCAGCAGTGAGGCCTGGTCAGGACAGGGGGGACAAGAGACCCAGTACTTC.